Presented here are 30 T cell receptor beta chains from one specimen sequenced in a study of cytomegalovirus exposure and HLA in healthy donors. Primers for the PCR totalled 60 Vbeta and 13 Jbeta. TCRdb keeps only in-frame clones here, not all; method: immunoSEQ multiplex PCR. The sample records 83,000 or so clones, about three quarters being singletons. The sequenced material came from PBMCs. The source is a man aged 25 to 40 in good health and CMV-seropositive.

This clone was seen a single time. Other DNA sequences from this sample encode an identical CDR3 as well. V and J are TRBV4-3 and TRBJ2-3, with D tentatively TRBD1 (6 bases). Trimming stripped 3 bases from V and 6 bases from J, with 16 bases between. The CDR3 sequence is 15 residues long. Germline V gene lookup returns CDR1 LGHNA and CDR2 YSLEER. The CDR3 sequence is CASSQEQVGADTQYF. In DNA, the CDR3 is TGCGCCAGCAGCCAGGAGCAGGTGGGGGCTGATACGCAGTATTTT.

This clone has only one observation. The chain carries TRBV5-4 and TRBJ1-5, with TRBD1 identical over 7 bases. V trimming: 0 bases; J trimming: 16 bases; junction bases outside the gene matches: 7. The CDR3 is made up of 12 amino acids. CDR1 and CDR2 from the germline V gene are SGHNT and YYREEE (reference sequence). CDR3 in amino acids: CASSLDRGVIHF. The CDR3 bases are TGTGCCAGCAGCTTGGACAGGGGAGTAATTCATTTT.

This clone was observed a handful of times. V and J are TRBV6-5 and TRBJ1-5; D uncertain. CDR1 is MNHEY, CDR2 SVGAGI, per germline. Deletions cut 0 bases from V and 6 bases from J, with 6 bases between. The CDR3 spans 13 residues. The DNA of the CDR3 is TGTGCCAGCAGTTACTCGACAAGTCAGCCCCAGCATTTT. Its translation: CASSYSTSQPQHF.

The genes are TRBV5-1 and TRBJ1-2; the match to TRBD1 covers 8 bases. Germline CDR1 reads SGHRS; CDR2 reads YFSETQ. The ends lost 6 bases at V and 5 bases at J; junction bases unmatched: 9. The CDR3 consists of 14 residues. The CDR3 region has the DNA TGCGCCAGCAACCCCAGGGGGCCCCAATATGGCTACACCTTC. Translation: CASNPRGPQYGYTF.

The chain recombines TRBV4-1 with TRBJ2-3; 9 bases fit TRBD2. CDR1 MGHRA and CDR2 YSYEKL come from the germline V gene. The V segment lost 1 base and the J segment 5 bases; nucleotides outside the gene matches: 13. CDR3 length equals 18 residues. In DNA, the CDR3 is TGCGCCAGCAGCCAAGCCGGGCGGGGGGGGGCACCGGGAGATACGCAGTATTTT. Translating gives CASSQAGRGGAPGDTQYF.

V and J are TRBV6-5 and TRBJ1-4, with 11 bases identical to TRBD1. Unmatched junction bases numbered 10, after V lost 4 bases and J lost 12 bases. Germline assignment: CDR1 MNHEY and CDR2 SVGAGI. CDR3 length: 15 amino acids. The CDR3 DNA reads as TGTGCCAGCAGTTTTTACGCGGACAGGGGGCATGAACTGTTTTTT. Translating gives CASSFYADRGHELFF.

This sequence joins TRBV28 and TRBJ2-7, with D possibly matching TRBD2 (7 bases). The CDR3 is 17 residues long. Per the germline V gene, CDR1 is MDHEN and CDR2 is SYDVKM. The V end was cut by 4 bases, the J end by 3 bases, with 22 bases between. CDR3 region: CASSYFFSGGYSYEQYF. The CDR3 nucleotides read TGTGCCAGCAGTTATTTCTTTTCGGGGGGCTACAGCTACGAGCAGTACTTC. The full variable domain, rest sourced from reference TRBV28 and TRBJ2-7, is DVKVTQSSRYLVKRTGEKVFLECVQDMDHENMFWYRQDPGLGLRLIYFSYDVKMKEKGDIPEGYSVSREKKERFSLILESASTNQTSMYLCASSYFFSGGYSYEQYFGPGTRLTVT.

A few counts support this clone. DNA for the CDR3: TGTGCCAGCAGCCCACCTGGAGGTCAGCCCCAGCATTTT. Its translation is CASSPPGGQPQHF. J is TRBJ1-5 and V is TRBV7-8; unclear D gene. Per germline, CDR1 SGHVS and CDR2 FQNEAQ. V was clipped by 5 bases and J by 6 bases, with 11 bases between them. This CDR3 has 13 amino acids.

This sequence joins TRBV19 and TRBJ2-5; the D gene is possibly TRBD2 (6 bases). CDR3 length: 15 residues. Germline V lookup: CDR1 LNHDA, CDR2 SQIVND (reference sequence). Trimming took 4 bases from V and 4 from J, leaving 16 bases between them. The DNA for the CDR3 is TGTGCCAGTAGTACCTCTCTAGCGTCGGGAGAGACCCAGTACTTC. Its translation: CASSTSLASGETQYF.

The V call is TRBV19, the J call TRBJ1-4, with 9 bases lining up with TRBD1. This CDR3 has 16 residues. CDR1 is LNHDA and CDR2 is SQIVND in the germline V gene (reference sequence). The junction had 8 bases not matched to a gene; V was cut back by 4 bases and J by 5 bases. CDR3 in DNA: TGTGCCAGTAGTAGGTCGACCGGGACAGGGAATGAAAAACTGTTTTTT. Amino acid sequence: CASSRSTGTGNEKLFF.

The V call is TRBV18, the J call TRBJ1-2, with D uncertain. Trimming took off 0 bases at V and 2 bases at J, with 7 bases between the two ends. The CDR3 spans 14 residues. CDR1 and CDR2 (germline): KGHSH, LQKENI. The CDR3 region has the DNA TGTGCCAGCTCACCACCAACAGCAAACTATGGCTACACCTTC. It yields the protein CASSPPTANYGYTF.

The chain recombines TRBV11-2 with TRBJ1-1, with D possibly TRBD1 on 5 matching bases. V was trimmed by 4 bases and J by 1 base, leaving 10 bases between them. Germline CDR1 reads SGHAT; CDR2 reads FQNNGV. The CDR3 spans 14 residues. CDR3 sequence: CASSSGHPNTEAFF. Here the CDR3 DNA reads TGTGCCAGCAGCTCAGGACACCCGAACACTGAAGCTTTCTTT.

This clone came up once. CDR3 in amino acids: CASSWANRAPEAFF. The CDR3 nucleotides read TGTGCCAGCAGCTGGGCTAACAGGGCCCCTGAAGCTTTCTTT. This chain joins TRBV11-2 and TRBJ1-1; tentative D call: TRBD1 (6 bases). Trimming took off 4 bases at V and 6 bases at J, with 15 bases between the two ends. Germline loops: CDR1 SGHAT, CDR2 FQNNGV. The CDR3 length is 14 residues. Using reference TRBV11-2 and TRBJ1-1 for the parts outside the CDR3, the full variable domain is EAGVAQSPRYKIIEKRQSVAFWCNPISGHATLYWYQQILGQGPKLLIQFQNNGVVDDSQLPKDRFSAERLKGVDSTLKIQPAKLEDSAVYLCASSWANRAPEAFFGQGTRLTVV.

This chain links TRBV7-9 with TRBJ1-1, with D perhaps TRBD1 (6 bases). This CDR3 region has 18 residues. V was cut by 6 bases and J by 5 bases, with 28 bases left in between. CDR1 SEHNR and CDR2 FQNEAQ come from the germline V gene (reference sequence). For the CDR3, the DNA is TGTGCCAGCAGGCCGCCCGCCCAGGGGTACGGAACAAAAACTGAAGCTTTCTTT. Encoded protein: CASRPPAQGYGTKTEAFF.

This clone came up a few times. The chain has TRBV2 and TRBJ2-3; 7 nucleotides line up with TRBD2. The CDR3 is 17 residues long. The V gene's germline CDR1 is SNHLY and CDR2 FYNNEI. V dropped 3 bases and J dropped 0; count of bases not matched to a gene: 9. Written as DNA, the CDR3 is TGTGCCAGCAGTGACGCGGCTAGCGGCCCTAGCACAGATACGCAGTATTTT. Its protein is CASSDAASGPSTDTQYF.

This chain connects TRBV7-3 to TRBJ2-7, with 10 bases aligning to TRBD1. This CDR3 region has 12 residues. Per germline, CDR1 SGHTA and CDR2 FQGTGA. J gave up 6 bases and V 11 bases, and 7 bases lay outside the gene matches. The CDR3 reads CAGRDRGSEQYF. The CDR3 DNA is TGTGCCGGTCGGGACAGGGGCTCCGAGCAGTACTTC. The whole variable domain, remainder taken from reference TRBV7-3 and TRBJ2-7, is GAGVSQTPSNKVTEKGKYVELRCDPISGHTALYWYRQSLGQGPEFLIYFQGTGAADDSGLPNDRFFAVRPEGSVSTLKIQRTERGDSAVYLCAGRDRGSEQYFGPGTRLTVT.

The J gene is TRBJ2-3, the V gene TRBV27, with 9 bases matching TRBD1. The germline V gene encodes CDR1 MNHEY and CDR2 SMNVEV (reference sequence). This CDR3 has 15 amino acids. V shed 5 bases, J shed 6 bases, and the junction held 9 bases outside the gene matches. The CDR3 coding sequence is TGTGCCAGCAGTATACTACAGGGGGCAAGCGATACGCAGTATTTT. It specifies CASSILQGASDTQYF.

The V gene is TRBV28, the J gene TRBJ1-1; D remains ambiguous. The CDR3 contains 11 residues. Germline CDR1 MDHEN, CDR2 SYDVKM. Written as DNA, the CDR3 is TGTGCTACAAAAATGAACACTGAAGCTTTCTTT. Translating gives CATKMNTEAFF.

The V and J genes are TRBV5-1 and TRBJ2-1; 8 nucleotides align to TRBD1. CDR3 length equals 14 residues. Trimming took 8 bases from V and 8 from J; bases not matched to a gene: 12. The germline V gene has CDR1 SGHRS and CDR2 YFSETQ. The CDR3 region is CASVTGTGSDEQFF. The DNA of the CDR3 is TGCGCCAGTGTTACCGGGACAGGCTCCGATGAGCAGTTCTTC.

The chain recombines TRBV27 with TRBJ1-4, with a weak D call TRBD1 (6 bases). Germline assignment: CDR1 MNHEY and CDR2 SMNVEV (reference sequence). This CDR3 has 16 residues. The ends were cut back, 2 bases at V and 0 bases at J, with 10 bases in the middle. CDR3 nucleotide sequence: TGTGCCAGCAGTTTAGTCGGACAGCCAACTAATGAAAAACTGTTTTTT. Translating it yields CASSLVGQPTNEKLFF. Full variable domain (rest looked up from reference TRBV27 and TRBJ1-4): EAQVTQNPRYLITVTGKKLTVTCSQNMNHEYMSWYRQDPGLGLRQIYYSMNVEVTDKGDVPEGYKVSRKEKRNFPLILESPSPNQTSLYFCASSLVGQPTNEKLFFGSGTQLSVL.

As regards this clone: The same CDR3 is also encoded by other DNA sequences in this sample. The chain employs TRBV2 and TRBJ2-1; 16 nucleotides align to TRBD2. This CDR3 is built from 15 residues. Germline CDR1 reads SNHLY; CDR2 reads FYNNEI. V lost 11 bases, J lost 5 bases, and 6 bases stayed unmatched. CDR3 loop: CASRGTSGGDNEQFF. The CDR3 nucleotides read TGTGCCTCTCGAGGGACTAGCGGGGGGGACAATGAGCAGTTCTTC. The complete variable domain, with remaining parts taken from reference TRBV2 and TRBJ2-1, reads EPEVTQTPSHQVTQMGQEVILRCVPISNHLYFYWYRQILGQKVEFLVSFYNNEISEKSEIFDDQFSVERPDGSNFTLKIRSTKLEDSAMYFCASRGTSGGDNEQFFGPGTRLTVL.

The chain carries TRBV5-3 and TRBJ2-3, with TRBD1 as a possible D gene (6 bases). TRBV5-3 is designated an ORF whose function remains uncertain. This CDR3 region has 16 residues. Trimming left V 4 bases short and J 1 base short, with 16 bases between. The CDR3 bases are TGTGCCAGAAGCGCGGATACAGGGACCCGCACAGATACGCAGTATTTT. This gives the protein CARSADTGTRTDTQYF.

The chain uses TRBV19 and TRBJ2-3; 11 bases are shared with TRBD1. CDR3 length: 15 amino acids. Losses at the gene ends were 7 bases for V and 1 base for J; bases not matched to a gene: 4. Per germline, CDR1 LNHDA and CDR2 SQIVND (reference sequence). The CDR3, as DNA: TGTGCCAGTAATATGGGACAGGGGGGCACAGATACGCAGTATTTT. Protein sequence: CASNMGQGGTDTQYF. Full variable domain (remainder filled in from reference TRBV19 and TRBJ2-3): DGGITQSPKYLFRKEGQNVTLSCEQNLNHDAMYWYRQDPGQGLRLIYYSQIVNDFQKGDIAEGYSVSREKKESFPLTVTSAQKNPTAFYLCASNMGQGGTDTQYFGPGTRLTVL.

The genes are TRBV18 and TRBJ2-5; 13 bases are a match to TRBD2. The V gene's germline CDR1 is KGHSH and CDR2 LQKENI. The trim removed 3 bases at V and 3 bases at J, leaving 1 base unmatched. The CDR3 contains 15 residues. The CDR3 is CASSPGLAGKETQYF. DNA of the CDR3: TGTGCCAGCTCACCGGGACTAGCGGGGAAAGAGACCCAGTACTTC.

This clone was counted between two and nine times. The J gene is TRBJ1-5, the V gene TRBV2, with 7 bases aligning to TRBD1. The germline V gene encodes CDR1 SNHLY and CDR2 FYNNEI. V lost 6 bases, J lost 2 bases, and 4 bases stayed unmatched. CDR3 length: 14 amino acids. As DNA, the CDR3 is TGTGCCAGCAGCTACGGGACAGGCAATCAGCCCCAGCATTTT. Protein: CASSYGTGNQPQHF.

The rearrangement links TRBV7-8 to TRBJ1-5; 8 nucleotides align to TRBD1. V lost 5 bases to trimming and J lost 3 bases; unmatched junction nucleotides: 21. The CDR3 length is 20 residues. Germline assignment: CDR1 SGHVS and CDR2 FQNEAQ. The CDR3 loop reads CASSTITGGRGLPSNQPQHF. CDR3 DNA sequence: TGTGCCAGCAGCACGATTACGGGGGGCAGGGGGCTTCCTTCCAATCAGCCCCAGCATTTT.

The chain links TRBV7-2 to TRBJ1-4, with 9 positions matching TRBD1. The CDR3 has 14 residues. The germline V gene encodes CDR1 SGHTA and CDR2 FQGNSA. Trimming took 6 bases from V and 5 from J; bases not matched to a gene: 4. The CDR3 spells CASRQGARNEKLFF. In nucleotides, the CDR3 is TGTGCCAGCAGACAGGGGGCTAGGAATGAAAAACTGTTTTTT.

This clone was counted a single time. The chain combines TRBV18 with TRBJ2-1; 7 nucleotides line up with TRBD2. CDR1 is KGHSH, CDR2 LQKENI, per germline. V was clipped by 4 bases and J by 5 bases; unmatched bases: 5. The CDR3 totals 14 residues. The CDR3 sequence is CASSRLAADNEQFF. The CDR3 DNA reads TGTGCCAGCTCACGGCTAGCGGCCGACAATGAGCAGTTCTTC.

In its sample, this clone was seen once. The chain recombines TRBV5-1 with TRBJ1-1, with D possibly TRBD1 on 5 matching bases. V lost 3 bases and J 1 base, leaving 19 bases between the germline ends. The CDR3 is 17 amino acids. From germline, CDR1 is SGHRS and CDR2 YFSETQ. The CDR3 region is CASSWTTVNTGNTEAFF. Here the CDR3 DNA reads TGCGCCAGCAGCTGGACAACCGTAAATACAGGGAACACTGAAGCTTTCTTT.

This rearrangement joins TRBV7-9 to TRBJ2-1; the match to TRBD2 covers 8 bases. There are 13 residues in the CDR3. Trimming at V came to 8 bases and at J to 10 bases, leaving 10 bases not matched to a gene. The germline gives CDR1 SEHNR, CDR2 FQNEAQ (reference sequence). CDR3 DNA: TGTGCCAGCGATCACGGACTAGCTGAGGAGCAGTTCTTC. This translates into CASDHGLAEEQFF. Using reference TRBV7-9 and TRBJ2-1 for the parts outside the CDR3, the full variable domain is DTGVSQNPRHKITKRGQNVTFRCDPISEHNRLYWYRQTLGQGPEFLTYFQNEAQLEKSRLLSDRFSAERPKGSFSTLEIQRTEQGDSAMYLCASDHGLAEEQFFGPGTRLTVL.